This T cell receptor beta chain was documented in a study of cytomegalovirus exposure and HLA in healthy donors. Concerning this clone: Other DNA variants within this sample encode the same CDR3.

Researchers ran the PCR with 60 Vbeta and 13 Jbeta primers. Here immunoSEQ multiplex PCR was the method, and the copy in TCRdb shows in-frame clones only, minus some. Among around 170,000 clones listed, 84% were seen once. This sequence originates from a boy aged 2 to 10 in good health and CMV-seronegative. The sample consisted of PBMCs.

The CDR3, as DNA: TGTGCCAGCAGCTTGGGGCGGTTCTCTGGAAACACCATATATTTT. Translating it yields CASSLGRFSGNTIYF. The V and J genes are TRBV5-6 and TRBJ1-3; no firm D call. The CDR3 is 15 residues long. Trimming removed 0 bases at V and 0 bases at J, with 7 bases between. The germline gives CDR1 SGHDT, CDR2 YYEEEE.